Shown below are 3 T cell receptor beta chains from a single sample sequenced in a study of cytomegalovirus exposure and HLA in healthy donors. 13 Jbeta primers and 60 Vbeta primers were used for the PCR. Clones were sequenced by immunoSEQ multiplex PCR, and TCRdb holds only the in-frame ones, with some missing. The table records some 160,000 clones, under 80% of them present only once. Sequenced: PBMCs. The source is a woman in her twenties or thirties in good health and CMV-seronegative.

This clone was seen a few times. The rearrangement uses TRBV11-2 and TRBJ1-4; the match to TRBD1 covers 8 bases. This CDR3 spans 15 amino acids. Germline V lookup: CDR1 SGHAT, CDR2 FQNNGV. Trimming took 5 bases from V and 5 from J; bases not matched to a gene: 7. Written as DNA, the CDR3 is TGTGCCAGCAGCAGGGGACAGGCCCAAAATGAAAAACTGTTTTTT. Its protein product is CASSRGQAQNEKLFF.

As concerns this clone: One junction end disagrees with the germline gene, perhaps due to a read error. The CDR3 region is CASTIQGQTSLGYTF. CDR3 bases: TGTGCCAGTACTATACAGGGGCAGACCTCTCTCGGCTACACCTTC. The V gene is TRBV19, the J gene TRBJ1-2; TRBD1 agrees at 7 bases. From germline, CDR1 is LNHDA and CDR2 SQIVND (reference sequence). This CDR3 has 15 amino acids.

This rearrangement joins TRBV5-4 to TRBJ2-5; TRBD2 matches 8 bases. Germline V lookup: CDR1 SGHNT, CDR2 YYREEE (reference sequence). The junction had 6 bases not matched to a gene; V was cut back by 6 bases and J by 2 bases. CDR3 length: 14 residues. In nucleotides, the CDR3 is TGTGCCAGCAAAAGCGGGGGAATACAAGAGACCCAGTACTTC. This gives the protein CASKSGGIQETQYF.